The rows below give T cell receptor beta chains drawn from one sample of a study of neoadjuvant anti-PD-1 for oral cavity cancer. TCRdb keeps only in-frame clones here, not all; method: immunoSEQ multiplex PCR. This sample has 50,000 to 65,000 clones; 79% occur once, and the top ten carry 2.6%. The specimen was PBMCs, collected before nivolumab (anti-PD-1) treatment. These receptor sequences come from a person aged 35-80 years with oral cavity squamous cell carcinoma. Both conserved end residues are part of each CDR3. A D gene is named only where the DNA matches it firmly. Only part of the rows carry a size: once, few, many, or a class if the clone is expanded.

d_call,v_call,j_call,clone_size,cdr3_nt,cdr3_aa
-,TRBV2,TRBJ2-5,-,TGTGCCAGCAGTGTGGAAGAGACCCAGTACTTC,CASSVEETQYF
-,TRBV7-8,TRBJ2-1,-,TGTGCCAGCAGCTTACGGTCAGCCGGGACCAGTGAGCAGTTCTTC,CASSLRSAGTSEQFF
-,TRBV10-2,TRBJ2-7,medium-sized,TGCGCCAGCAGTGAGAACGACGGCTACGAGCAGTACTTC,CASSENDGYEQYF
-,TRBV5-1,TRBJ1-1,-,TGCGCCAGCAGCTTGGTCGTGAACACTGAAGCTTTCTTT,CASSLVVNTEAFF
-,TRBV27,TRBJ2-7,-,TGTGCCAGCAGCCTCGTGAGGGGGGTCTACTTCTACGAGCAGTACTTC,CASSLVRGVYFYEQYF
TRBD1,TRBV19,TRBJ1-2,-,TGTGCCAGTAGTTTAGGGGGCAGCCAAAGCCCTGGCTACACCTTC,CASSLGGSQSPGYTF
-,TRBV18,TRBJ1-1,-,TGTGCCAGCTCAAGGGTGAGTGGCTCTGGCGGGGCGCGGAACACTGAAGCTTTCTTT,CASSRVSGSGGARNTEAFF
-,TRBV18,TRBJ1-5,-,TGTGCCAGCTGCACCTTTGGTCAGCCCCAGCATTTT,CASCTFGQPQHF
TRBD1,TRBV5-5,TRBJ2-7,-,TGTGCCAGCACCTATTTGGACAGGGGAAGGGGCGAGCAGTACTTC,CASTYLDRGRGEQYF
-,TRBV10-1,TRBJ1-5,-,TGCGCCAGCTCGGACGGAAATCAGCCCCAGCATTTT,CASSDGNQPQHF
-,TRBV5-4,TRBJ2-7,-,TGTGCCAGCAGCTTGACGGACGGGCCTCTGGGGGAGCAGTACTTC,CASSLTDGPLGEQYF
TRBD1,TRBV5-5,TRBJ1-2,once,TGTGCCAGCAGTTTAGAACGGGACAGGCAGGCGGTTGGCTACACCTTC,CASSLERDRQAVGYTF
-,TRBV15,TRBJ1-3,-,TGTGCCACCAGCAGAGATGGGGGGAATGGAAACACCATATATTTT,CATSRDGGNGNTIYF
-,TRBV28,TRBJ2-5,once,TGTGCCACCAGCACCCCATCGCTAGAGACCCAGTACTTC,CATSTPSLETQYF
-,TRBV29-1,TRBJ1-5,few,TGCAGCGCGGGGACCAGGGATTCGGCCCAGCATTTT,CSAGTRDSAQHF
-,TRBV19,TRBJ1-2,few,TGTGCCAGTAGTATCAACGGCAGGGGTTATGGCTACACCTTC,CASSINGRGYGYTF
-,TRBV6-4,TRBJ1-5,-,TGTGCCAGCACTGCCCGGAATCTTAATAGCAATCAGCCCCAGCATTTT,CASTARNLNSNQPQHF
TRBD1,TRBV2,TRBJ1-5,few,TGTGCCAGCAGTGAAAGTTTAGGGACAGGGGGCGGGCAGCCCCAGCATTTT,CASSESLGTGGGQPQHF
TRBD1,TRBV19,TRBJ1-4,-,TGTGCCAGTACCGGGAGACAGGGGAGTAATGAAAAACTGTTTTTT,CASTGRQGSNEKLFF
TRBD2,TRBV5-1,TRBJ2-1,-,TGCGCCAGCAGCCTCCTTAGCGGGGGGCACTCCTACAATGAGCAGTTCTTC,CASSLLSGGHSYNEQFF
TRBD2,TRBV5-4,TRBJ2-2,-,TGTGCCAGCAGCTTGGCCTTGGGCGGGGGACTCGCCGGGGAGCTGTTTTTT,CASSLALGGGLAGELFF
TRBD2,TRBV6-1,TRBJ2-5,-,TGTGCCAGCAGTGAACTCCTTAGCGGGGGGCAAGAGACCCAGTACTTC,CASSELLSGGQETQYF
-,TRBV9,TRBJ2-7,-,TGTGCCAGCAGCGTAGTGGGAGACGGTACTGGCGAGCAGTACTTC,CASSVVGDGTGEQYF
TRBD2,TRBV6-5,TRBJ2-1,-,TGTGCCAGCATTGCTAGGGAGGGGTCCTACAATGAGCAGTTCTTC,CASIAREGSYNEQFF
-,TRBV19,TRBJ2-1,once,TGTGCCAGTAGTATCGGTTACAATGAGCAGTTCTTC,CASSIGYNEQFF
-,TRBV10-3,TRBJ2-2,-,TGTGCCATCAGTGAGTCCCGGGGAACCGGGGAGCTGTTTTTT,CAISESRGTGELFF
TRBD1,TRBV7-2,TRBJ2-1,-,TGTGCCAGCAGCCCCCCCGCCAGGGACAGGGGGAACAATGAGCAGTTCTTC,CASSPPARDRGNNEQFF
-,TRBV25-1,TRBJ1-2,-,TGTGCCAGCAGTGAAGCCGGTGGCTTCGGCGGGGGCTACACCTTC,CASSEAGGFGGGYTF
TRBD2,TRBV5-8,TRBJ2-1,few,TGTGCCAGCAGCTTGGCTAGCGGTTCCTACAATGAGCAGTTCTTC,CASSLASGSYNEQFF
TRBD1,TRBV18,TRBJ1-1,-,TGTGCCAGCTCACCCGGACAGGGTGGGAACACTGAAGCTTTCTTT,CASSPGQGGNTEAFF
-,TRBV20-1,TRBJ1-2,once,TGCAGTGCTAGAGATGAGGGCGGCTACACCTTC,CSARDEGGYTF
-,TRBV6-1,TRBJ1-1,-,TGTGCCAGCAGTGAAGCCCGGAGCTCGGACACTGAAGCTTTCTTT,CASSEARSSDTEAFF
-,TRBV2,TRBJ1-1,-,TGTGCCAGACAGGGTTCCACTGAAGCTTTCTTT,CARQGSTEAFF
-,TRBV7-3,TRBJ2-7,-,TGTGCCAGCAGCTTTTTCGGGGCTAGCCTCCCTAGCTCCTACGAGCAGTACTTC,CASSFFGASLPSSYEQYF
TRBD1,TRBV4-1,TRBJ2-1,-,TGCGCCAGCAGCCAACCGGACAGGGGAGGCTACAATGAGCAGTTCTTC,CASSQPDRGGYNEQFF
-,TRBV5-4,TRBJ2-3,-,TGTGCCAGCAGCCGGGGATCCACCACAGATACGCAGTATTTT,CASSRGSTTDTQYF
-,TRBV28,TRBJ1-1,-,TGTGCCAGCAGTCCCAACGATTGGCCCCGGGACACTGAAGCTTTCTTT,CASSPNDWPRDTEAFF
-,TRBV25-1,TRBJ2-6,few,TGTGCCAGCAGTGTTCACAGTGGTTCTGGGGCCAACGTCCTGACTTTC,CASSVHSGSGANVLTF
TRBD2,TRBV11-2,TRBJ2-5,-,TGTGCCAGCAGCTCATTCGGAGCGGGAGGTCAAGAGACCCAGTACTTC,CASSSFGAGGQETQYF
-,TRBV6-1,TRBJ2-1,-,TGTGCCAGCAGTGAACCGGCTCCCGAGCAGTTCTTC,CASSEPAPEQFF
-,TRBV7-2,TRBJ1-2,few,TGTGCCAGCAGCTTAGTAAAGGGGGATTATGGCTACACCTTC,CASSLVKGDYGYTF
-,TRBV6-1,TRBJ1-2,-,TGTGCCAGCAGTGAAGCAGGAGGCTATGGCTACACCTTC,CASSEAGGYGYTF
TRBD2,TRBV19,TRBJ2-7,-,TGTGCCAGTAGTATAAGGAAGACTAGCGGATCCTACGAGCAGTACTTC,CASSIRKTSGSYEQYF
TRBD1,TRBV19,TRBJ2-5,once,TGTGCCAGTAGTATCGGGACAGGCTTCCAAGAGACCCAGTACTTC,CASSIGTGFQETQYF
TRBD2,TRBV10-3,TRBJ2-7,-,TGTGCCATCAGTAGGACTAGCGGGTCTTTGGGGGAGCAGTACTTC,CAISRTSGSLGEQYF
TRBD2,TRBV11-2,TRBJ2-7,-,TGTGCCAGCAGCTTCGCTGGCGGGAGGTCGGCGAACGAGCAGTACTTC,CASSFAGGRSANEQYF
TRBD2,TRBV5-4,TRBJ2-5,-,TGTGCCAGCAGCGTAGCGGGGCTCCAAGAGACCCAGTACTTC,CASSVAGLQETQYF
-,TRBV18,TRBJ2-7,-,TGTGCCAGCTCACCACCGACCGAGTGGGGAAATCAGCAGTACTTC,CASSPPTEWGNQQYF
TRBD2,TRBV19,TRBJ2-2,-,TGTGCCAGTAGTATGGTGGCGGGAGTGTACACCGGGGAGCTGTTTTTT,CASSMVAGVYTGELFF
-,TRBV6-1,TRBJ1-1,-,TGTGCCAGCAGCGGAGTAGAAGAAGCTTTCTTT,CASSGVEEAFF
-,TRBV28,TRBJ1-6,-,TGTGCCAGCAGTGTCCAGGGGAGCGGTTCACCCCTCCACTTT,CASSVQGSGSPLHF
-,TRBV4-2,TRBJ1-3,-,TGTGCCAGCAGCCAAGATCTGGGCAGGGCGCCTGGAAACACCATATATTTT,CASSQDLGRAPGNTIYF
-,TRBV27,TRBJ1-2,-,TGTGCCAGCAGTTTGTCAAGGAACTATGGCTACACCTTC,CASSLSRNYGYTF
-,TRBV7-6,TRBJ1-5,-,TGTGCCAGCAGCTTAGCAACCCGGGACTTTAGCAATCAGCCCCAGCATTTT,CASSLATRDFSNQPQHF